This TCR beta chain was obtained from a study of blood T cell repertoires in COVID-19. Overall study: The origin of the acute and convalescent COVID-19 samples was the United States, Italy and Spain.

Original analysis: By means of reference gene primer amplification, nucleated cell counts were estimated. The method was immunoSEQ multiplex PCR; TCRdb's version includes in-frame clones alone and lacks a portion of them. V and J calls and clone size come straight from that table; D and trimming were deduced from the DNA. The sample lists under 40,000 clones, about 90% seen once, with about 9.4% in the top ten. Germline V gene lookup returns CDR1 SGHTA and CDR2 FQGNSA. The CDR3 is made up of 15 amino acids. V was clipped by 3 bases and J by 3 bases, with 14 bases between them. This clone was picked up a small number of times.

The genes are TRBV7-2 and TRBJ1-1; TRBD1 might be the D (5 bases). Input material: peripheral blood. The sequence came from a man older than 75 with active COVID-19. This CDR3 reads CASSFNRLPDTEAFF. As DNA, the CDR3 is TGTGCCAGCAGCTTTAACAGGTTACCTGACACTGAAGCTTTCTTT.